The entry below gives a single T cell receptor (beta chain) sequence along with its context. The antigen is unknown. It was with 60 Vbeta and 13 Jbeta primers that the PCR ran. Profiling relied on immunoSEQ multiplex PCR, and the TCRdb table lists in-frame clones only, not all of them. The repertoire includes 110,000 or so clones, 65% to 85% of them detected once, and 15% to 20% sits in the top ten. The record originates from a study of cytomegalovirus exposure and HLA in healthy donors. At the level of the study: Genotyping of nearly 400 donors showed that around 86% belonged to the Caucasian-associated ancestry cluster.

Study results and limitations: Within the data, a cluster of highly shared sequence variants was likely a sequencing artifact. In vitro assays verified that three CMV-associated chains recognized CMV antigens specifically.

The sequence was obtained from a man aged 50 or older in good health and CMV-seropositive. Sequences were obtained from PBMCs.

This CDR3 reads CAISEEFGELFF. CDR3 DNA sequence: TGTGCCATCAGTGAAGAGTTCGGGGAGCTGTTTTTT. V is TRBV10-3 and J is TRBJ2-2; D uncertain. Germline loops: CDR1 ENHRY, CDR2 SYGVKD. The CDR3 contains 12 residues. Trimming removed 3 bases from V and 7 bases from J, with 6 bases in between.